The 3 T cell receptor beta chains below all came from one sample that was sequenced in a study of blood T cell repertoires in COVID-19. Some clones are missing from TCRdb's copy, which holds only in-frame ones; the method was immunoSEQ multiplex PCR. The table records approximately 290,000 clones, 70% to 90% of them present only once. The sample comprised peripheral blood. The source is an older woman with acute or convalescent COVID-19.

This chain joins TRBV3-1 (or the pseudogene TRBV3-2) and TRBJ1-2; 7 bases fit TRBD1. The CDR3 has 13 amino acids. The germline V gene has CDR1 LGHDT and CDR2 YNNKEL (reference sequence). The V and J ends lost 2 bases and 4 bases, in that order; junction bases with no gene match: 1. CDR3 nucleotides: TGTGCCAGCAGCCAACAGGGGGGCTATGGCTACACCTTC. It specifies CASSQQGGYGYTF.

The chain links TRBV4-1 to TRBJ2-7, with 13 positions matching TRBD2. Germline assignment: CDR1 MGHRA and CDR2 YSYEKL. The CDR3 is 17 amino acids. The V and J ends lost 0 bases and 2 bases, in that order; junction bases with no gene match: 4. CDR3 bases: TGCGCCAGCAGCCAAGAGACCACTAGCGGGGGGGCCTACGAGCAGTACTTC. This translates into CASSQETTSGGAYEQYF.

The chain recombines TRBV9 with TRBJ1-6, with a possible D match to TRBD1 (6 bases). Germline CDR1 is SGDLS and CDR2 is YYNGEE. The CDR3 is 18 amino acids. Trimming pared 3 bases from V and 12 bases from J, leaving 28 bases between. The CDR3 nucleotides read TGTGCCAGCAGCGCCGGCCCGACAGGAACACTAAATGTCGGACCCCTCCACTTT. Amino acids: CASSAGPTGTLNVGPLHF.